What follows is one T cell receptor beta chain and its context. There are 16 residues in the CDR3. Germline values: CDR1 LNHDA, CDR2 SQIVND (reference sequence). V lost 4 bases, J lost 7 bases, and 9 bases stayed unmatched. The entry originates in a study of shared clonotypes between healthy human individuals. Subsets obtained from CD4+ cells comprised CD45RA+ naive and CD45RA-negative memory cells. Some clones are missing from TCRdb's copy, which holds only in-frame ones; the method was immunoSEQ multiplex PCR. The data hold over a million clones, with about 75% observed a single time. V and J are TRBV19 and TRBJ2-1, with TRBD2 identical over 11 bases. The sample was memory CD4+ T cells sorted from blood. The subset is: CD45RA-negative fraction. The source is a man aged 18 to 30 in good health. The CDR3 region is CASSSHSGGAGNEQFF. The CDR3 DNA follows: TGTGCCAGTAGTAGTCATAGCGGGGGGGCTGGGAATGAGCAGTTCTTC.